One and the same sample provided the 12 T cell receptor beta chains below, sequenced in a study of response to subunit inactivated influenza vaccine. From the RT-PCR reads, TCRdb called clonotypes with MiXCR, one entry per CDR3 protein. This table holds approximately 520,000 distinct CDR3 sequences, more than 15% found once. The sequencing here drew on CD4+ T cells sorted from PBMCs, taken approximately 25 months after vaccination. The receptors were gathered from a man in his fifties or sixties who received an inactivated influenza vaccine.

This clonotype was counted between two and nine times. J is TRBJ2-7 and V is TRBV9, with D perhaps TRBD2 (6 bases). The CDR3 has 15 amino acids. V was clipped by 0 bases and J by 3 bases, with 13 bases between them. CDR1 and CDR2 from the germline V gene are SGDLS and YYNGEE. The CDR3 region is CASSVGGRLGYEQYF. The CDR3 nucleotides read TGTGCCAGCAGCGTAGGAGGGAGGTTGGGCTACGAGCAGTACTTC. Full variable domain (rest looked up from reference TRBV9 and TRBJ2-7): DSGVTQTPKHLITATGQRVTLRCSPRSGDLSVYWYQQSLDQGLQFLIQYYNGEERAKGNILERFSAQQFPDLHSELNLSSLELGDSALYFCASSVGGRLGYEQYFGPGTRLTVT.

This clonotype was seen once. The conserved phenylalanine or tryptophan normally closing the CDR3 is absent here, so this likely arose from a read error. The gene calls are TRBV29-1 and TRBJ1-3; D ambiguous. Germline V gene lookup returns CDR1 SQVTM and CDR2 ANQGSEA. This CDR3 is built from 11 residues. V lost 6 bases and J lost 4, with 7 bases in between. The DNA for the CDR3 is TGCAGCGTCCTCAAGGGAAACACCATATATGTT. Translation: CSVLKGNTIYV.

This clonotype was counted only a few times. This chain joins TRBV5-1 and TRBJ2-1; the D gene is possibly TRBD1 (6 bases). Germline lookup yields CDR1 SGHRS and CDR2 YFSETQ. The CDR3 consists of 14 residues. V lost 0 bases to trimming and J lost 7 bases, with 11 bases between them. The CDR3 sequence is CASSLGGRGNEQFF. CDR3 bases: TGCGCCAGCAGCTTGGGGGGCAGGGGAAATGAGCAGTTCTTC.

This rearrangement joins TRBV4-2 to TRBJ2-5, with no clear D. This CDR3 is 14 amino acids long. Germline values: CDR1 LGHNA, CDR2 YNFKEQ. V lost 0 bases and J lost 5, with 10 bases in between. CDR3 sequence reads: CASSQDAYGETQYF. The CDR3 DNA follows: TGTGCCAGCAGCCAAGATGCTTATGGGGAGACCCAGTACTTC.

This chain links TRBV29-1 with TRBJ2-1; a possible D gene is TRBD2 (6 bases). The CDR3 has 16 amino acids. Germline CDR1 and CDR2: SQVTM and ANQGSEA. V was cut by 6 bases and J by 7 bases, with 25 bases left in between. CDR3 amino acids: CSVAPTAGLLLNEQFF. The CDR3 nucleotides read TGCAGCGTCGCACCCACTGCGGGACTCCTTTTAAATGAGCAGTTCTTC.

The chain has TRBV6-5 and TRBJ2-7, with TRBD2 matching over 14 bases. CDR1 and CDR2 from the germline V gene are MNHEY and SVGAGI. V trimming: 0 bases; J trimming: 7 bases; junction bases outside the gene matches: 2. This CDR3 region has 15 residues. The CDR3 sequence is CASSYSTSGRGEQYF. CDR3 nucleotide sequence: TGTGCCAGCAGTTACTCGACTAGCGGGAGGGGTGAGCAGTACTTC.

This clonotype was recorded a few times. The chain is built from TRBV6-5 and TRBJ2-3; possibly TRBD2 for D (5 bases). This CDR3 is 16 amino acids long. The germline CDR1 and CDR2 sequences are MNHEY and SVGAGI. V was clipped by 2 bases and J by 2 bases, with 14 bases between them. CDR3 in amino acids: CASSYELARNTDTQYF. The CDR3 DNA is TGTGCCAGCAGTTACGAGCTAGCCCGTAACACAGATACGCAGTATTTT.

CDR3 loop: CATGLAENIQYF. The CDR3 coding sequence is TGTGCCACCGGACTAGCGGAAAACATTCAGTACTTC. This chain joins TRBV15 and TRBJ2-4; 10 nucleotides agree with TRBD2. This CDR3 has 12 residues. V lost 8 bases and J lost 5; bases outside the gene matches: 0. In germline, CDR1 is LNHNV, CDR2 YYDKDF (reference sequence).

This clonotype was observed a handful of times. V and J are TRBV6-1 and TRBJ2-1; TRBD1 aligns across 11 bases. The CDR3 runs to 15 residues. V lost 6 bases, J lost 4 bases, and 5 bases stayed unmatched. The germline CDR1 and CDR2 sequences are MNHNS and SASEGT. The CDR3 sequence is CASRSGTGGYNEQFF. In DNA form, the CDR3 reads TGTGCCAGCAGATCCGGGACAGGGGGGTACAATGAGCAGTTCTTC.

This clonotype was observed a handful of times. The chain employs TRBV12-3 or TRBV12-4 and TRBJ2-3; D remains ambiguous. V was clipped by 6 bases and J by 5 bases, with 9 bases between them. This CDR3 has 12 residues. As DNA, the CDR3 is TGTGCCAGCAGCAAGTCCGGAGATACGCAGTATTTT. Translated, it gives CASSKSGDTQYF.

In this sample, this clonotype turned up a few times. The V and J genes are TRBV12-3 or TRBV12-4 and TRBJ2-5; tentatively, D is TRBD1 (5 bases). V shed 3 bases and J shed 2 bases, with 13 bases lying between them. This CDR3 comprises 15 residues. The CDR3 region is CASSFLAGWQETQYF. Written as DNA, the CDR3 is TGTGCCAGCAGTTTTCTCGCAGGGTGGCAAGAGACCCAGTACTTC.

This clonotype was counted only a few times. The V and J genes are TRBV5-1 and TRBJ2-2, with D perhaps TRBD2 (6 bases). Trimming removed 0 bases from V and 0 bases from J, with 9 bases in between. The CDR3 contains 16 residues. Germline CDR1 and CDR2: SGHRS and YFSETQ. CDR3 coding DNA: TGCGCCAGCAGCTTGGCGGGGGAACCGAACACCGGGGAGCTGTTTTTT. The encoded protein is CASSLAGEPNTGELFF.